There are many counts of the clone carrying this TCR beta chain. Each diagnosis was grounded in clinical symptoms, serum thyroxine and TRAb, thyroid ultrasound, and orbital computed tomography. These data belong to a study of T cells in Graves' hyperthyroidism and ophthalmopathy. This CDR3 region has 13 residues. Trimming removed 2 bases from V and 3 bases from J, with 7 bases in between. CDR1 is SGHTA and CDR2 is FQGNSA in the germline V gene. The TCR beta CDR3 regions underwent amplification using RNA transcripts as the source. First-round RT-PCR targeting the TCR CDR3 was performed with the HTBI primer set. TCRdb independently ran MiXCR on the multiplex PCR reads; one entry per CDR3 protein. The sample holds under 350,000 distinct CDR3 sequences; approximately 15% are singletons and the top ten take 55% to 60%.

The receptor was isolated from an older woman with Graves' ophthalmopathy. V gene TRBV7-2 combines with J gene TRBJ1-2; possibly TRBD1 for D (6 bases). Sequencing was performed on blood. The CDR3: CASSLNRDYGYTF. The CDR3 bases are TGTGCCAGCAGCTTAAACAGGGACTATGGCTACACCTTC.